These T cell receptor beta chains were read from a single sample in a study of blood T cell repertoires in COVID-19. Clones were sequenced by immunoSEQ multiplex PCR, and TCRdb holds only the in-frame ones, with some missing. This table holds 250,000 to 350,000 clones, roughly 87% found once. The sequencing input was peripheral blood. These receptors came from a woman aged 45-65 years who had recovered from COVID-19. The CDR3 runs from the conserved cysteine through the conserved F or W. The D gene is left open where the match is weak. Some rows mark clone size as missing; the rest say once, few, many or name a class of expanded clone.

d_gene: TRBD1
j_gene: TRBJ1-2
v_gene: TRBV19
abundance: NA
CDR3nt: TGTGCCGCAAGTATAGGGGGCATTGACTATGGCTACACCTTC
CDR3aa: CAASIGGIDYGYTF

d_gene: NA
j_gene: TRBJ1-5
v_gene: TRBV24-1
abundance: NA
CDR3nt: TGTGCCACCAGTGATTTGGCTTACCTGACTCTCAATCAGCCCCAGCATTTT
CDR3aa: CATSDLAYLTLNQPQHF

d_gene: NA
j_gene: TRBJ2-2
v_gene: TRBV21-1
abundance: NA
CDR3nt: TGTGCCAGCAGCATGGGTAGACAGGAACGTAGCGGGGAGCTGTTTTTT
CDR3aa: CASSMGRQERSGELFF

d_gene: NA
j_gene: TRBJ1-5
v_gene: TRBV27
abundance: once
CDR3nt: TGTGCCAGCAGTTCACAGGGCCATAGGCCCCAGCATTTT
CDR3aa: CASSSQGHRPQHF

d_gene: TRBD1
j_gene: TRBJ2-1
v_gene: TRBV27
abundance: NA
CDR3nt: TGTGCCAGCAGTTTAATCTATGTATTTGAGACAGGGGGGAATGAGCAGTTCTTC
CDR3aa: CASSLIYVFETGGNEQFF

d_gene: NA
j_gene: TRBJ1-2
v_gene: TRBV7-2
abundance: few
CDR3nt: TGTGCCAGCAGCTCCTCGTTCGGGGGATATGGCTACACCTTC
CDR3aa: CASSSSFGGYGYTF

d_gene: NA
j_gene: TRBJ2-7
v_gene: TRBV27
abundance: NA
CDR3nt: TGTGCCAGCAGTTTATCTTTCGCGGTTACCTACGAGCAGTACTTC
CDR3aa: CASSLSFAVTYEQYF

d_gene: NA
j_gene: TRBJ2-3
v_gene: TRBV27
abundance: NA
CDR3nt: TGTGCCAGCACAATCGGGGGGCCTACAGATACGCAGTATTTT
CDR3aa: CASTIGGPTDTQYF

d_gene: TRBD2
j_gene: TRBJ2-2
v_gene: TRBV4-2
abundance: NA
CDR3nt: TGTGCCAGCAGCCGGTCGGGGAGCGGGGGTTTGGACACCGGGGAGCTGTTTTTT
CDR3aa: CASSRSGSGGLDTGELFF

d_gene: NA
j_gene: TRBJ2-4
v_gene: TRBV15
abundance: NA
CDR3nt: TGTGCCACCAGCGGAGCCCGGGACATAGGAAACATTCAGTACTTC
CDR3aa: CATSGARDIGNIQYF

d_gene: TRBD1
j_gene: TRBJ1-1
v_gene: TRBV3-1/TRBV3-2
abundance: NA
CDR3nt: TGTGCCAGCAGCCACCCAAAGCCGACAGGGGATTGGGAAGCTTTCTTT
CDR3aa: CASSHPKPTGDWEAFF

d_gene: NA
j_gene: TRBJ1-2
v_gene: TRBV6-5
abundance: NA
CDR3nt: TGTGCCAGCAGTTTGCGGGGTCCCTATGGCTACACCTTC
CDR3aa: CASSLRGPYGYTF

d_gene: NA
j_gene: TRBJ1-2
v_gene: TRBV7-2
abundance: NA
CDR3nt: TGTGCCAGCAGCTTAGTAATCAGGGGATATGGCTACACCTTC
CDR3aa: CASSLVIRGYGYTF

d_gene: NA
j_gene: TRBJ1-2
v_gene: TRBV10-3
abundance: many
CDR3nt: TGTGCCATCAGTGAGTCTGGTATTCGGCGCCCCCGGGACTCCTACACCTTC
CDR3aa: CAISESGIRRPRDSYTF

d_gene: TRBD1
j_gene: TRBJ2-7
v_gene: TRBV10-1
abundance: NA
CDR3nt: TGCGCCAGCAGGAGTGGGGGACAGGGTACAAGCGAGCAGTACTTC
CDR3aa: CASRSGGQGTSEQYF

d_gene: NA
j_gene: TRBJ1-1
v_gene: TRBV7-8
abundance: NA
CDR3nt: TGTGCCAGCAGCTCCCCTCAGGGCCCCCCATTCTTT
CDR3aa: CASSSPQGPPFF

d_gene: NA
j_gene: TRBJ1-1
v_gene: TRBV6-5
abundance: NA
CDR3nt: TGTGCCACGTACCAGGGTAACACTGAAGCTTTCTTT
CDR3aa: CATYQGNTEAFF

d_gene: NA
j_gene: TRBJ2-3
v_gene: TRBV13
abundance: NA
CDR3nt: TGTGCCAGCAGCTTAGTAGCCCAGGGCGGAAAAGATACGCAGTATTTT
CDR3aa: CASSLVAQGGKDTQYF

d_gene: NA
j_gene: TRBJ1-3
v_gene: TRBV7-9
abundance: NA
CDR3nt: TGTGCCAGCACCGGGGGGTTTAAGATATTCTCTGGAAACACCATATATTTT
CDR3aa: CASTGGFKIFSGNTIYF

d_gene: NA
j_gene: TRBJ1-6
v_gene: TRBV12-3/TRBV12-4
abundance: once
CDR3nt: TGTGCCAGCAGTACAGGCGTTGGGTCACCCCTCCACTTT
CDR3aa: CASSTGVGSPLHF

d_gene: NA
j_gene: TRBJ1-3
v_gene: TRBV29-1
abundance: NA
CDR3nt: TGCAGCGCAGGGGATCCTGGAAACACCATATATTTT
CDR3aa: CSAGDPGNTIYF

d_gene: NA
j_gene: TRBJ1-6
v_gene: TRBV14
abundance: many
CDR3nt: TGTGCCAGCAGCTTGGCAGGGGCGAGCAATTCACCCCTCCACTTT
CDR3aa: CASSLAGASNSPLHF

d_gene: NA
j_gene: TRBJ2-7
v_gene: TRBV30
abundance: NA
CDR3nt: TGTGCCTGGAGTGACCCGGGGACATATTACGAGCAGTACTTC
CDR3aa: CAWSDPGTYYEQYF

d_gene: NA
j_gene: TRBJ2-4
v_gene: TRBV3-1/TRBV3-2
abundance: NA
CDR3nt: TGTGCCAGCAGCTCTCTCCATAGTTCGAGTGGGAGGAACATTCAGTACTTC
CDR3aa: CASSSLHSSSGRNIQYF

d_gene: TRBD1
j_gene: TRBJ1-6
v_gene: TRBV7-2
abundance: NA
CDR3nt: TGTGCCAGTAGCATAGGACAGGGGAACTCACCCCTCCACTTT
CDR3aa: CASSIGQGNSPLHF

d_gene: TRBD2
j_gene: TRBJ2-4
v_gene: TRBV14
abundance: few
CDR3nt: TGTGCCAGCAGCCCTATAGCGGGAGGGGACAAAAACATTCAGTACTTC
CDR3aa: CASSPIAGGDKNIQYF

d_gene: TRBD2
j_gene: TRBJ2-5
v_gene: TRBV6-2/TRBV6-3
abundance: NA
CDR3nt: TGTGCCAGCAGTTACACGGGACTAGCATTTTCGGGCCAAGAGACCCAGTACTTC
CDR3aa: CASSYTGLAFSGQETQYF

d_gene: NA
j_gene: TRBJ2-2
v_gene: TRBV19
abundance: NA
CDR3nt: TGTGCCAGTAGTAGTGGAGGGTCTGTTACCGGGGAGCTGTTTTTT
CDR3aa: CASSSGGSVTGELFF

d_gene: NA
j_gene: TRBJ1-6
v_gene: TRBV6-6
abundance: NA
CDR3nt: TGTGCCAGCAGTTACATTGGCTTTAATTCACCCCTCCACTTT
CDR3aa: CASSYIGFNSPLHF

d_gene: TRBD2
j_gene: TRBJ2-5
v_gene: TRBV11-3
abundance: NA
CDR3nt: TGTGCCAGCAGCCTAGGCCTAGCGGGGGGTCAAGAGACCCAGTACTTC
CDR3aa: CASSLGLAGGQETQYF

d_gene: NA
j_gene: TRBJ2-3
v_gene: TRBV7-2
abundance: NA
CDR3nt: TGTGCCAGCAGCCATCGGAGACTAGACGCCGGTACGCAGTATTTT
CDR3aa: CASSHRRLDAGTQYF